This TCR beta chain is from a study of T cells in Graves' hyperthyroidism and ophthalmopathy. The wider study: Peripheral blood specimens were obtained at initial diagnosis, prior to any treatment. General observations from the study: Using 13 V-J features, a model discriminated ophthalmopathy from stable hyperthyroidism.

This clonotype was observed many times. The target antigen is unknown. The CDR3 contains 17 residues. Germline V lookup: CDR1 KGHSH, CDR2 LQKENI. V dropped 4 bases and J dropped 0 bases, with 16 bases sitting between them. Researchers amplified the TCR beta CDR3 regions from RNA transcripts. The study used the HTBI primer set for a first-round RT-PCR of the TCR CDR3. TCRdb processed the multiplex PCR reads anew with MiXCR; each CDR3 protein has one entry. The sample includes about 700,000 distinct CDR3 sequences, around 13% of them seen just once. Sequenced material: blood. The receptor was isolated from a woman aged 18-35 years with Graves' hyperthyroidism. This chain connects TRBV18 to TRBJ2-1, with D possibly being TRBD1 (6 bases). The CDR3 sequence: CASSQAQGTSSYNEQFF. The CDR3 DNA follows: TGTGCCAGCTCACAGGCACAGGGAACCAGCTCCTACAATGAGCAGTTCTTC.